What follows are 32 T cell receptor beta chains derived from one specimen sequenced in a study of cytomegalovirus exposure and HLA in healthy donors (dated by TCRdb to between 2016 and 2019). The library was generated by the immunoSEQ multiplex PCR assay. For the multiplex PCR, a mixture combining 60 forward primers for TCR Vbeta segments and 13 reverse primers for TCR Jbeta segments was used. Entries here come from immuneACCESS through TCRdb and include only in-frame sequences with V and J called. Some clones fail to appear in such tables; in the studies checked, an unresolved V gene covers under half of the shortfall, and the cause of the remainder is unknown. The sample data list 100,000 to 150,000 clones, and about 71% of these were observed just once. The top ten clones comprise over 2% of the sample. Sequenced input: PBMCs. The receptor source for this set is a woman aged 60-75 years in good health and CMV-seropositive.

The CDR3, as DNA: TGTGCCAGCAGCTTAAGAAGCGGGGGGTTGACCGGGGAGCTGTTTTTT. Translation: CASSLRSGGLTGELFF. V gene TRBV7-8 combines with J gene TRBJ2-2; TRBD2 aligns across 9 bases. This CDR3 spans 16 amino acids. The V segment lost 2 bases and the J segment 5 bases; nucleotides outside the gene matches: 6. The germline V gene encodes CDR1 SGHVS and CDR2 FQNEAQ.

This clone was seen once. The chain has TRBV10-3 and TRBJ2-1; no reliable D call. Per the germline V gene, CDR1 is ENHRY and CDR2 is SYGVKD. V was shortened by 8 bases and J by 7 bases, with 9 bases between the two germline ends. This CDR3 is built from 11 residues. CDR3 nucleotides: TGTGCCATCTCCCTCGGTAATGAGCAGTTCTTC. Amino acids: CAISLGNEQFF.

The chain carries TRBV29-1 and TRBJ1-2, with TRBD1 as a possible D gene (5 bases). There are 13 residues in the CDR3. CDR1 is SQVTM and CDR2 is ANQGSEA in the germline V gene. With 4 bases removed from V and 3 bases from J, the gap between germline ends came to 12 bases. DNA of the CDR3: TGCAGCGTTGGGGTCAGGGTCGACTATGGCTACACCTTC. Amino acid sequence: CSVGVRVDYGYTF. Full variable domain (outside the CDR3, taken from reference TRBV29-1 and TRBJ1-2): SAVISQKPSRDICQRGTSLTIQCQVDSQVTMMFWYRQQPGQSLTLIATANQGSEATYESGFVIDKFPISRPNLTFSTLTVSNMSPEDSSIYLCSVGVRVDYGYTFGSGTRLTVV.

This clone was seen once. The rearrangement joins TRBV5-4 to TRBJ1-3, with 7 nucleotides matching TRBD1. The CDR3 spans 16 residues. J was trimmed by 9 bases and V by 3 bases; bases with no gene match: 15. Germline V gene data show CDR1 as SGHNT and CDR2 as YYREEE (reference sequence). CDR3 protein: CASSSRGTVKGGTIYF. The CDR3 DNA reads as TGTGCCAGCAGCTCCCGGGGGACAGTAAAAGGAGGCACCATATATTTT. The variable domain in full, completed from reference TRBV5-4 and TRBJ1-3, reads ETGVTQSPTHLIKTRGQQVTLRCSSQSGHNTVSWYQQALGQGPQFIFQYYREEENGRGNFPPRFSGLQFPNYSSELNVNALELDDSALYLCASSSRGTVKGGTIYFGEGSWLTVV.

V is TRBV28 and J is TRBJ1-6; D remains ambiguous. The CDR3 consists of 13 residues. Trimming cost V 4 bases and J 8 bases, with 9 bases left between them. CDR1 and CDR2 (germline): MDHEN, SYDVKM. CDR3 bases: TGTGCCAGCAGTTCTAACTTTGATTCACCCCTCCACTTT. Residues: CASSSNFDSPLHF.

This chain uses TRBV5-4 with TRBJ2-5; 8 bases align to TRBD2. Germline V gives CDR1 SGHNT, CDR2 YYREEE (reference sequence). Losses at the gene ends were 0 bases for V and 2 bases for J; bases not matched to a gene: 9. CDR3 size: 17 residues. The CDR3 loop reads CASSLGERGPYQETQYF. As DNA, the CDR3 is TGTGCCAGCAGCTTGGGTGAGCGGGGGCCCTATCAAGAGACCCAGTACTTC.

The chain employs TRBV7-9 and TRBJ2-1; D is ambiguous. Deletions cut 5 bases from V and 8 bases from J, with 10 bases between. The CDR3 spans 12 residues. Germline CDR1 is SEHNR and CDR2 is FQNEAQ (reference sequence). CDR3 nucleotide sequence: TGTGCCAGCAGCCCCGTATCGGATGAGCAGTTCTTC. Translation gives CASSPVSDEQFF.

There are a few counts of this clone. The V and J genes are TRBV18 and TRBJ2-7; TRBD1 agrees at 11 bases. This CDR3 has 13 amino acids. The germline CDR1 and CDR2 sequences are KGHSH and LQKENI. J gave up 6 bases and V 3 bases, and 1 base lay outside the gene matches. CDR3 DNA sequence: TGTGCCAGCTCACCGGACAGGGGGCGCGAGCAGTACTTC. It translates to CASSPDRGREQYF.

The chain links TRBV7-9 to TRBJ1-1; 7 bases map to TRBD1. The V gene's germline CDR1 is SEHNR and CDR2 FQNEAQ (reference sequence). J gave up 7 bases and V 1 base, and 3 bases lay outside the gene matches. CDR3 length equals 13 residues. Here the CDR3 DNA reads TGTGCCAGCAGCTTAGGGCAGGGGGGTGAAGCTTTCTTT. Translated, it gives CASSLGQGGEAFF.

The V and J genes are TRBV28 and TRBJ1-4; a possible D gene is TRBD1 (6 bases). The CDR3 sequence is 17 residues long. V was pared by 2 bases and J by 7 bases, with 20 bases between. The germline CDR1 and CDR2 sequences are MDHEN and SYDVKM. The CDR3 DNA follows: TGTGCCAGCAGTTTACCCCCCTCCAGGGGCACCAGTGAAAAACTGTTTTTT. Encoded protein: CASSLPPSRGTSEKLFF.

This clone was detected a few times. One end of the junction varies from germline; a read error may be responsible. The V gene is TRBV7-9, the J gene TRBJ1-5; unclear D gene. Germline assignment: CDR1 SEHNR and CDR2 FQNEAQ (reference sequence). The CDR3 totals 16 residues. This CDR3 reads CSSSLVSAGDNQPQHF. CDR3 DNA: TGTTCCAGCAGCTTAGTTTCAGCAGGTGATAATCAGCCCCAGCATTTT.

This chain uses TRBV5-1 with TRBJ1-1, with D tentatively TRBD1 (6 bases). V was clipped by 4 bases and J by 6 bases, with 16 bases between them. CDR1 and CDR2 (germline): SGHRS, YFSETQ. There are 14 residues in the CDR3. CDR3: CASSPDSLGPEAFF. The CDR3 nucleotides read TGCGCCAGCAGCCCGGACAGCCTAGGTCCTGAAGCTTTCTTT.

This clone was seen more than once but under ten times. The CDR3 is CASTFSTVNYGYTF. The CDR3 DNA follows: TGTGCCAGTACCTTCTCGACAGTGAACTATGGCTACACCTTC. The rearrangement joins TRBV19 to TRBJ1-2; possible D gene TRBD1, 5 bases. Trimming removed 7 bases from V and 2 bases from J, with 14 bases in between. The CDR3 length is 14 residues. Germline assignment: CDR1 LNHDA and CDR2 SQIVND (reference sequence).

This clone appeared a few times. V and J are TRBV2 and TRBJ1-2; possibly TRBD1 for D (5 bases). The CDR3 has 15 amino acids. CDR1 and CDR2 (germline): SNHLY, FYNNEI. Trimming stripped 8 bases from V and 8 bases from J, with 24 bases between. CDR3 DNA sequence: TGTGCCAGCCCTCAAAAGCCAGGGCTAGACGGAGGCTACACCTTC. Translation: CASPQKPGLDGGYTF.

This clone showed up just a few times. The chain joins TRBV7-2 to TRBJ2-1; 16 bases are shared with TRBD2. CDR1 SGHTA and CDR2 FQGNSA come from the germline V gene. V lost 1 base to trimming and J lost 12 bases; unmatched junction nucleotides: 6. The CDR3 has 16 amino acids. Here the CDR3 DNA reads TGTGCCAGCAGCTTAGAGGGGACTAGCGGGGGGGTAGGGCAGTTCTTC. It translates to CASSLEGTSGGVGQFF.

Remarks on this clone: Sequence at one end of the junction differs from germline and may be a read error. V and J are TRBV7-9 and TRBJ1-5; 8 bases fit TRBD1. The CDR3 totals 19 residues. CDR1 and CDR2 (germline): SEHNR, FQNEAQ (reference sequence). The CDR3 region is CSSSTFRQGRHKDNQPQHF. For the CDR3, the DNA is TGTTCCAGCAGCACCTTTAGACAGGGGAGGCATAAGGACAATCAGCCCCAGCATTTT.

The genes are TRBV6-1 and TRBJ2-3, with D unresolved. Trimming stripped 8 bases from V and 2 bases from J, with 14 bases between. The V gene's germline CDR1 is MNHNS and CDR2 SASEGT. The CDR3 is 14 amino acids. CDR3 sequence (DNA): TGTGCCAGCCGACAAATACAGATCACAGATACGCAGTATTTT. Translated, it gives CASRQIQITDTQYF.

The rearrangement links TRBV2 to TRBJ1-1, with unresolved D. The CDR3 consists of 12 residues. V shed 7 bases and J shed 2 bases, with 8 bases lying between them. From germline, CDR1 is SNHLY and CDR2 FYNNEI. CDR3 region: CASKAGNTEAFF. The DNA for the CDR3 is TGTGCCAGCAAGGCGGGAAACACTGAAGCTTTCTTT.

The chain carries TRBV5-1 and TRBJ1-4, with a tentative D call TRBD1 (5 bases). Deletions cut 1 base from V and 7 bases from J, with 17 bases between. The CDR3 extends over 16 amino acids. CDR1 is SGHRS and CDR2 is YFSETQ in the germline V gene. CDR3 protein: CASSLSPGDGSEKLFF. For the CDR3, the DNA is TGCGCCAGCAGCTTGAGTCCCGGGGACGGGAGTGAAAAACTGTTTTTT.

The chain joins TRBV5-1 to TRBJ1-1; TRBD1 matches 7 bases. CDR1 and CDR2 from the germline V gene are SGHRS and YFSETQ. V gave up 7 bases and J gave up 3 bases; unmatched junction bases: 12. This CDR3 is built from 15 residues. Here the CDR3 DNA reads TGCGCCAGCGCACGGACAGGTGCACGAGACACTGAAGCTTTCTTT. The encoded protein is CASARTGARDTEAFF.

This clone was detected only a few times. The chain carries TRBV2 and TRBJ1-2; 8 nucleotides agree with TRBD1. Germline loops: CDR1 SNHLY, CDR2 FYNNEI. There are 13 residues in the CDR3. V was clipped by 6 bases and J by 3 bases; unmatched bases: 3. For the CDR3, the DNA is TGTGCCAGCAGGGCAGGGGGCGACTATGGCTACACCTTC. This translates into CASRAGGDYGYTF.

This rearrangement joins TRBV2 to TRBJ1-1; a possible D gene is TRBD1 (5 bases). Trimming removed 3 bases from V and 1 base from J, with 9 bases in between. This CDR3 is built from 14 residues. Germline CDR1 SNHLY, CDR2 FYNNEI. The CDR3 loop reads CASSDRQPNTEAFF. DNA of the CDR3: TGTGCCAGCAGTGACCGACAGCCGAACACTGAAGCTTTCTTT.

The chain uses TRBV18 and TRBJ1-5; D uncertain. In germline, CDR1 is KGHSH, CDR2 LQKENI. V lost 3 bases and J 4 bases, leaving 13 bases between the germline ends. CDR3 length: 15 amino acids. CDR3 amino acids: CASSPGEGSNQPQHF. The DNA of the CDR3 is TGTGCCAGCTCACCCGGGGAGGGCTCAAATCAGCCCCAGCATTTT.

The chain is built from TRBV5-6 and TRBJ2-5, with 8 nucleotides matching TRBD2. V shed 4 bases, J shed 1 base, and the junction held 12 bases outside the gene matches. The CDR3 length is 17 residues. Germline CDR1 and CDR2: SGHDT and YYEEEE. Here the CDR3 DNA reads TGTGCCAGCAGCCCACCACTACAACGGGGGGGCCAAGAGACCCAGTACTTC. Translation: CASSPPLQRGGQETQYF.

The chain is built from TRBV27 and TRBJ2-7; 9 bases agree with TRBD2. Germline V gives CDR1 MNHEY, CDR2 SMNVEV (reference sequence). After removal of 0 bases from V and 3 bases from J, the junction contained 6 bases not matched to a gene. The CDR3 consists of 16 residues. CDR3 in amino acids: CASSLSRLAEGYEQYF. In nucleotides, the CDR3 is TGTGCCAGCAGTTTATCGAGACTAGCGGAAGGCTACGAGCAGTACTTC.

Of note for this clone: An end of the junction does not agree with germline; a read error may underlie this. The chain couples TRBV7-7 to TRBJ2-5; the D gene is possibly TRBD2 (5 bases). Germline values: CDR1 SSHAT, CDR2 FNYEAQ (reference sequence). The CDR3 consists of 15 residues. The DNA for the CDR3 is TGTGCTAGCAGCTTAGGAGGATCTAGGTGGGAGACCCAGTACTTC. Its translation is CASSLGGSRWETQYF. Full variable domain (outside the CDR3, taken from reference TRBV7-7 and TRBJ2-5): GAGVSQSPRYKVTKRGQDVTLRCDPISSHATLYWYQQALGQGPEFLTYFNYEAQPDKSGLPSDRFSAERPEGSISTLTIQRTEQRDSAMYRCASSLGGSRWETQYFGPGTRLLVL.

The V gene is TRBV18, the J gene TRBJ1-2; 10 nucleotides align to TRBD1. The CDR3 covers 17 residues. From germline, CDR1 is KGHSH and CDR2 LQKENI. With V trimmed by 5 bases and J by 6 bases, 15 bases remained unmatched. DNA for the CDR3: TGTGCCAGCTCATCCCGGGACAGGGGACCCTCCGAGGATGGCTACACCTTC. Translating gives CASSSRDRGPSEDGYTF.

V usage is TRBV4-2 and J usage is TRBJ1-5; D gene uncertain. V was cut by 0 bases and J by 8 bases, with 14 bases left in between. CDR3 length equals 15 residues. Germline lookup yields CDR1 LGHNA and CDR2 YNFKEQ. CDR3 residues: CASSQDPSPDEPQHF. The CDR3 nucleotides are TGTGCCAGCAGCCAAGATCCTAGTCCTGATGAGCCCCAGCATTTT.

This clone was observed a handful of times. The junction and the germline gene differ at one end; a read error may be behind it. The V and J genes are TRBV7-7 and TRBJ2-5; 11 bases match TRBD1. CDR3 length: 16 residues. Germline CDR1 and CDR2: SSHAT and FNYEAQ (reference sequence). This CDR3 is CASSSWTGGGGETQYF. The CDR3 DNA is TGTGCTAGCAGCTCCTGGACAGGGGGCGGAGGAGAGACCCAGTACTTC.

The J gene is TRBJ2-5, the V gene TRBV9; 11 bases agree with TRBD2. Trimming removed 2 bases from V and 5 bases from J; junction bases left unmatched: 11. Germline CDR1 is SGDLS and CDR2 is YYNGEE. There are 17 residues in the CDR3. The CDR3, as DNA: TGTGCCAGCAGCGTGTCGCCGAATAGCGGGGGGGACGAGACCCAGTACTTC. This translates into CASSVSPNSGGDETQYF.

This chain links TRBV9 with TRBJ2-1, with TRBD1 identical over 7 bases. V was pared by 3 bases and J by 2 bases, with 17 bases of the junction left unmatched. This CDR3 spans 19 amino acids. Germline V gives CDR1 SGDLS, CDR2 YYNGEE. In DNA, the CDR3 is TGTGCCAGCAGCGATTACAGGGGATCGGGCTTGGGGACCTACAATGAGCAGTTCTTC. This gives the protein CASSDYRGSGLGTYNEQFF. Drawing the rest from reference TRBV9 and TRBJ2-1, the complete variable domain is DSGVTQTPKHLITATGQRVTLRCSPRSGDLSVYWYQQSLDQGLQFLIQYYNGEERAKGNILERFSAQQFPDLHSELNLSSLELGDSALYFCASSDYRGSGLGTYNEQFFGPGTRLTVL.

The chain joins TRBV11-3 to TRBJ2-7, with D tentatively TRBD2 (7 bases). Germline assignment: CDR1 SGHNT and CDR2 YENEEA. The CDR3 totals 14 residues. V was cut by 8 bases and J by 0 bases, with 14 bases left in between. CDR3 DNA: TGTGCCAGCTCGGGGGGCACCCGCTCCTACGAGCAGTACTTC. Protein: CASSGGTRSYEQYF. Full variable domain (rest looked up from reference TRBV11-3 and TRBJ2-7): EAGVVQSPRYKIIEKKQPVAFWCNPISGHNTLYWYLQNLGQGPELLIRYENEEAVDDSQLPKDRFSAERLKGVDSTLKIQPAELGDSAVYLCASSGGTRSYEQYFGPGTRLTVT.